This is a list of T cell receptor beta chains from one sample in a study of blood T cell repertoires in COVID-19. Profiling relied on immunoSEQ multiplex PCR, and the TCRdb table lists in-frame clones only, not all of them. Of approximately 330,000 clones listed, about 87% are singletons. The material sequenced was peripheral blood. These receptors originate from a man between 25 and 39 years old with COVID-19, enrolled during active disease. CDR3s include the opening cysteine and the closing phenylalanine or tryptophan. A D gene is named only where the DNA matches it firmly. The listing skips clone size in some rows; elsewhere it reads once, few, many or a size class.

>TRBJ2-3|TRBD1|TRBV10-3|-
CAISGQGPDTQYF
TGTGCCATCAGTGGACAGGGCCCAGATACGCAGTATTTT
>TRBJ1-5|-|TRBV7-9|-
CASKRGEGNQPQHF
TGTGCCAGCAAGCGGGGGGAGGGCAATCAGCCCCAGCATTTT
>TRBJ2-2|TRBD2|TRBV15|-
CATSSLSGNNGELFF
TGTGCCACCAGCAGTTTAAGCGGGAACAACGGGGAGCTGTTTTTT
>TRBJ2-2|TRBD2|TRBV9|-
CASSATSGRSTGELFF
TGTGCCAGCAGCGCCACTAGCGGGAGGTCCACCGGGGAGCTGTTTTTT
>TRBJ1-5|-|TRBV27|-
CASSLIGNQPQHF
TGTGCCAGCAGTTTAATCGGCAATCAGCCCCAGCATTTT
>TRBJ2-1|-|TRBV7-2|-
CASSSTYYLNNEQFF
TGTGCCAGCAGCTCCACCTATTATCTTAACAATGAGCAGTTCTTC
>TRBJ1-6|-|TRBV6-5|-
CASSYARQGYNSPLHF
TGTGCCAGCAGTTACGCCAGGCAGGGTTATAATTCACCCCTCCACTTT
>TRBJ2-7|TRBD2|TRBV27|-
CASSWGLAGAYEQYF
TGTGCCAGCAGTTGGGGACTAGCGGGTGCCTACGAGCAGTACTTC
>TRBJ1-1|-|TRBV3-1/TRBV3-2|-
CASSPRTLNTEAFF
TGTGCCAGCAGCCCCAGGACACTGAACACTGAAGCTTTCTTT
>TRBJ2-1|-|TRBV11-3|-
CASSSRVGEQFF
TGTGCCAGCAGCTCGAGGGTGGGTGAGCAGTTCTTC
>TRBJ2-7|-|TRBV7-7|-
CASSLGRGPTYEQYF
TGTGCCAGCAGCTTAGGCAGGGGTCCTACCTACGAGCAGTACTTC
>TRBJ1-1|TRBD1|TRBV4-2|-
CASSPRPRVDRVGTEAFF
TGTGCCAGCAGCCCCCGGCCGAGGGTAGACAGGGTGGGCACTGAAGCTTTCTTT
>TRBJ2-4|-|TRBV2|once
CASSSLPKNIQYF
TGTGCCAGCAGTTCACTACCAAAAAACATTCAGTACTTC
>TRBJ1-2|-|TRBV10-3|-
CAISDGVGLPYGYTF
TGTGCCATCAGTGACGGAGTCGGCCTCCCCTATGGCTACACCTTC
>TRBJ1-2|TRBD1|TRBV28|-
CASSTGAPYGYTF
TGTGCCAGCTCTACAGGGGCCCCCTATGGCTACACCTTC
>TRBJ1-4|-|TRBV18|-
CASSLNRDEKLFF
TGTGCCAGCTCCCTCAACCGAGATGAAAAACTGTTTTTT
>TRBJ1-2|TRBD1|TRBV28|-
CASSENLGQEVYGYTF
TGTGCCAGCAGCGAGAATTTAGGACAGGAGGTCTATGGCTACACCTTC
>TRBJ2-1|TRBD1|TRBV7-3|-
CASSSPEGGSYNEQFF
TGTGCCAGCAGCTCCCCGGAAGGGGGCAGTTACAATGAGCAGTTCTTC
>TRBJ1-1|-|TRBV6-5|-
CASGARNTEAFF
TGTGCCAGCGGGGCGAGGAACACTGAAGCTTTCTTT
>TRBJ1-2|-|TRBV28|-
CASRVLGQGEDGYTF
TGTGCCAGCAGAGTTTTGGGGCAGGGCGAGGATGGCTACACCTTC
>TRBJ2-1|TRBD2|TRBV30|-
CAWSPGLAASNEQFF
TGTGCCTGGAGTCCTGGACTAGCCGCCAGCAATGAGCAGTTCTTC
>TRBJ2-1|-|TRBV28|once
CASSRDWGNEQFF
TGTGCCAGCAGTAGGGACTGGGGGAATGAGCAGTTCTTC
>TRBJ1-1|-|TRBV28|few
CASFTRGGRDTEAFF
TGTGCCAGTTTTACACGAGGGGGTAGGGACACTGAAGCTTTCTTT
>TRBJ1-1|-|TRBV2|-
CASSGQGGAFF
TGTGCCAGCAGTGGGCAAGGCGGAGCTTTCTTT
>TRBJ2-3|-|TRBV11-1|-
CASSFGLSTDTQYF
TGTGCCAGCAGCTTCGGGTTAAGCACAGATACGCAGTATTTT
>TRBJ1-2|TRBD1|TRBV11-1|-
CASSLGQGATNYGYTF
TGTGCCAGCAGCCTCGGACAGGGGGCAACCAACTATGGCTACACCTTC
>TRBJ2-7|TRBD2|TRBV27|-
CASMPSGNYEQYF
TGTGCCAGCATGCCTAGCGGCAACTACGAGCAGTACTTC
>TRBJ2-5|TRBD1|TRBV7-7|-
CASSLSQDRQETQYF
TGTGCCAGCAGCTTAAGTCAGGACAGGCAAGAGACCCAGTACTTC
>TRBJ2-2|TRBD2|TRBV5-4|-
CASSLGPTSGANTGELFF
TGTGCCAGCAGCTTGGGCCCTACTAGCGGGGCGAACACCGGGGAGCTGTTTTTT
>TRBJ1-5|-|TRBV5-1|-
CASSKEGNQPQHF
TGCGCCAGCAGTAAGGAGGGCAATCAGCCCCAGCATTTT
>TRBJ1-3|-|TRBV19|-
CASQPGTPGNTIYF
TGTGCCAGCCAGCCTGGGACACCTGGAAACACCATATATTTT
>TRBJ1-4|TRBD1|TRBV5-8|-
CASSPGTGGNEKLFF
TGTGCCAGCAGCCCGGGGACAGGGGGCAATGAAAAACTGTTTTTT
>TRBJ2-1|TRBD1|TRBV9|-
CASSVETGNYNEQFF
TGTGCCAGCAGCGTGGAGACAGGGAACTACAATGAGCAGTTCTTC
>TRBJ2-3|TRBD1|TRBV12-3/TRBV12-4|-
CASSLQGVTQYF
TGTGCCAGCAGTTTACAGGGGGTTACGCAGTATTTT
>TRBJ2-1|TRBD1|TRBV5-6|-
CASSLFLGQGVDEQFF
TGTGCCAGCAGCTTGTTCCTCGGGCAGGGGGTCGATGAGCAGTTCTTC
>TRBJ2-6|-|TRBV3-1/TRBV3-2|once
CASSQEGSYSGANVLTF
TGTGCCAGCAGCCAAGAGGGCAGCTACTCTGGGGCCAACGTCCTGACTTTC
>TRBJ2-7|-|TRBV28|-
CASSLELREQYF
TGTGCCAGCAGTTTGGAGTTACGCGAGCAGTACTTC
>TRBJ2-1|TRBD2|TRBV6-6|-
CAISGALYNEQFF
TGTGCCATTAGCGGGGCCCTTTACAATGAGCAGTTCTTC
>TRBJ1-5|-|TRBV10-3|once
CAISESQFDRTLAQPQHF
TGTGCCATCAGTGAGTCGCAGTTCGACAGGACATTGGCTCAGCCCCAGCATTTT
>TRBJ1-1|TRBD1|TRBV4-1|-
CASTRTGDVLEAFF
TGCGCCAGCACCCGGACAGGGGACGTCCTGGAAGCTTTCTTT
>TRBJ2-1|TRBD1|TRBV27|-
CASSSGQGGAGDEQFF
TGTGCCAGCAGTTCCGGACAGGGTGGGGCGGGTGATGAGCAGTTCTTC
>TRBJ2-3|TRBD1|TRBV13|-
CASSTRQGGGTDTQYF
TGTGCCAGCAGCACCCGACAGGGCGGCGGCACAGATACGCAGTATTTT
>TRBJ1-6|TRBD1|TRBV3-1/TRBV3-2|-
CASSHGQGVSPLHF
TGTGCCAGCAGCCACGGACAGGGGGTGTCACCCCTCCACTTT
>TRBJ1-6|TRBD1|TRBV5-6|-
CASSSGTGVQSPLHF
TGTGCCAGCAGCTCAGGTACAGGGGTTCAATCACCCCTCCACTTT
>TRBJ2-7|TRBD2|TRBV19|-
CASSPRETSGNYEQYF
TGTGCCAGTAGTCCCCGTGAGACTAGCGGGAACTACGAGCAGTACTTC
>TRBJ2-3|TRBD1|TRBV4-3|-
CASSQGGQGYTDTQYF
TGCGCCAGCAGCCAAGGGGGACAGGGATACACAGATACGCAGTATTTT
>TRBJ2-5|-|TRBV20-1|-
CSASSRQAQETQYF
TGCAGTGCTAGTTCCAGACAGGCTCAAGAGACCCAGTACTTC
>TRBJ1-1|-|TRBV23-1|-
CASSHYGQTTEAFF
TGCGCCAGCAGTCACTACGGACAGACCACTGAAGCTTTCTTT